This T cell receptor (beta chain) originates from a study of T cell responses to AZD1222 COVID-19 vaccine. Germline CDR1 LNHDA, CDR2 SQIVND (reference sequence). V was shortened by 5 bases and J by 8 bases, with 18 bases between the two germline ends. The CDR3 is made up of 15 amino acids. This clone was recorded once. The antigen remains unidentified. Using immunoSEQ multiplex PCR, the repertoire was profiled, and TCRdb retains in-frame clones only, with some absent. The sample carries more than 140,000 clones, about nine tenths recorded once. Study-level points and caveats: Most donors were white British, females outnumbered males, and clonal diversity was possibly underestimated. It was only 6 or 7 AZD1222 recipients who were seropositive at baseline.

This clonotype was sampled from an adult in good health. The sample was peripheral blood, taken on day 0 of MenACWY control vaccination. The chain couples TRBV19 to TRBJ1-4; D gene ambiguous. The CDR3 DNA reads as TGTGCCAGTAGTGACATCGGGAGGGATTGGGAAAAACTGTTTTTT. Amino acid sequence: CASSDIGRDWEKLFF.